The 13 T cell receptor beta chains below all came from one sample that was sequenced in a study of T cell responses to AZD1222 COVID-19 vaccine. Produced via immunoSEQ multiplex PCR; TCRdb's table is partial and in-frame only. The table shows roughly 130,000 clones, with around 90% occurring only once. The input for sequencing was peripheral blood, taken on day 0 of AZD1222 vaccination. These receptor sequences come from an adult in good health.

The chain has TRBV9 and TRBJ1-1; D gene ambiguous. Germline-derived CDR1 and CDR2 are SGDLS and YYNGEE. The V gene lost 0 bases and the J gene lost 0 bases, with 3 bases spanning the gap. The CDR3 spans 13 residues. DNA of the CDR3: TGTGCCAGCAGCGTAGCCCTGAACACTGAAGCTTTCTTT. It specifies CASSVALNTEAFF.

This clone occurred once. The chain carries TRBV10-2 and TRBJ2-7; TRBD2 matches at 11 bases. CDR3 size: 15 residues. The V segment lost 3 bases and the J segment 3 bases; nucleotides outside the gene matches: 4. Germline CDR1 is WSHSY and CDR2 is SAAADI. CDR3 in DNA: TGCGCCAGCAGTGATATAGGACTAGCGGGCTACGAGCAGTACTTC. Protein sequence: CASSDIGLAGYEQYF.

This clone is a singleton in its sample. The rearrangement uses TRBV27 and TRBJ2-7; 15 nucleotides align to TRBD2. This CDR3 spans 15 amino acids. Looked up from germline, CDR1 is MNHEY and CDR2 is SMNVEV (reference sequence). Unmatched junction bases numbered 3, after V lost 3 bases and J lost 6 bases. CDR3 coding DNA: TGTGCCAGCAGTTTGGGGGGACTAGCGGGGGGCGAGCAGTACTTC. Encoded protein: CASSLGGLAGGEQYF.

This chain links TRBV5-1 with TRBJ2-3, with 7 positions matching TRBD1. The CDR3 is 14 residues long. V was pared by 8 bases and J by 1 base, with 7 bases of the junction left unmatched. In germline, CDR1 is SGHRS, CDR2 YFSETQ. This chain's CDR3 is CASNRDSGTDTQYF. Here the CDR3 DNA reads TGCGCCAGTAACCGGGACAGTGGCACAGATACGCAGTATTTT.

V usage is TRBV5-4 and J usage is TRBJ1-1; D remains ambiguous. CDR3 length equals 13 residues. Germline lookup yields CDR1 SGHNT and CDR2 YYREEE (reference sequence). The V and J ends lost 0 bases and 5 bases respectively, with 8 bases between them. CDR3 nucleotides: TGTGCCAGCAGCTTGGAGGTTAGGACTGAAGCTTTCTTT. Amino acids: CASSLEVRTEAFF.

The rearrangement links TRBV19 to TRBJ2-1; 15 positions match TRBD2. The germline gives CDR1 LNHDA, CDR2 SQIVND (reference sequence). Trimming cost V 8 bases and J 7 bases; bases outside gene matches: 12. The CDR3 has 17 amino acids. The CDR3 sequence is CASRTSGGADGRNEQFF. CDR3 bases: TGTGCCAGTCGGACTAGCGGGGGGGCCGATGGAAGGAATGAGCAGTTCTTC.

This chain connects TRBV6-5 to TRBJ1-6; no firm D call. V was shortened by 8 bases and J by 5 bases, with 13 bases between the two germline ends. Germline CDR1 is MNHEY and CDR2 is SVGAGI. CDR3 length: 14 residues. The CDR3 nucleotides are TGTGCCAGCGCCAGCGGAGCGAATAATTCACCCCTCCACTTT. Encoded protein: CASASGANNSPLHF.

This chain links TRBV7-2 with TRBJ2-1, with 8 bases that match TRBD1. The CDR3 is 17 residues long. CDR1 is SGHTA, CDR2 FQGNSA, per germline. The J segment lost 9 bases and the V segment lost 4 bases, leaving 17 bases of the junction unmatched. The CDR3 region is CASSYASGQGARGEQFF. In DNA, the CDR3 is TGTGCCAGCAGCTATGCGAGCGGGCAGGGGGCTCGCGGTGAGCAGTTCTTC.

There are a few counts of this clone. In DNA form, the CDR3 reads TGTGCCAGCAGCCAAGATCAGGGAAACTATGGCTACACCTTC. Its translation is CASSQDQGNYGYTF. The chain couples TRBV3-1 (or the pseudogene TRBV3-2) to TRBJ1-2, with a possible D match to TRBD1 (5 bases). CDR3 length equals 14 residues. Germline CDR1 LGHDT, CDR2 YNNKEL (reference sequence). V was trimmed by 0 bases and J by 2 bases, leaving 7 bases between them.

The rearrangement joins TRBV9 to TRBJ2-7; TRBD2 aligns across 10 bases. J lost 2 bases, V lost 0 bases, and 2 bases had no gene match. The CDR3 contains 15 residues. Per germline, CDR1 SGDLS and CDR2 YYNGEE. The CDR3 coding sequence is TGTGCCAGCAGCGTAGGAGGACTAGCGGCCTACGAGCAGTACTTC. It specifies CASSVGGLAAYEQYF. Based on the CDR3 plus reference TRBV9 and TRBJ2-7, the full variable domain is DSGVTQTPKHLITATGQRVTLRCSPRSGDLSVYWYQQSLDQGLQFLIQYYNGEERAKGNILERFSAQQFPDLHSELNLSSLELGDSALYFCASSVGGLAAYEQYFGPGTRLTVT.

The J gene is TRBJ2-1, the V gene TRBV7-8, with D unresolved. The CDR3 loop spans 12 amino acids. Germline V lookup: CDR1 SGHVS, CDR2 FQNEAQ. V was clipped by 3 bases and J by 7 bases, with 7 bases between them. CDR3 coding DNA: TGTGCCAGCAGCTTCACCCGGAATGAGCAGTTCTTC. This encodes CASSFTRNEQFF.

This clone occurred a few times. The rearrangement uses TRBV28 and TRBJ1-5; perhaps TRBD1 as D (5 bases). V lost 8 bases to trimming and J lost 2 bases, with 7 bases between them. From germline, CDR1 is MDHEN and CDR2 SYDVKM. This CDR3 has 12 residues. CDR3 bases: TGTGCCAGCGGACACGGCAATCAGCCCCAGCATTTT. Its protein is CASGHGNQPQHF.

This chain joins TRBV18 and TRBJ2-7, with D unresolved. Germline-derived CDR1 and CDR2 are KGHSH and LQKENI. V dropped 2 bases and J dropped 0 bases, with 8 bases sitting between them. The CDR3 is made up of 14 amino acids. CDR3 sequence (DNA): TGTGCCAGCTCACCAGGAGAGAGCTCCTACGAGCAGTACTTC. Amino acid sequence: CASSPGESSYEQYF.